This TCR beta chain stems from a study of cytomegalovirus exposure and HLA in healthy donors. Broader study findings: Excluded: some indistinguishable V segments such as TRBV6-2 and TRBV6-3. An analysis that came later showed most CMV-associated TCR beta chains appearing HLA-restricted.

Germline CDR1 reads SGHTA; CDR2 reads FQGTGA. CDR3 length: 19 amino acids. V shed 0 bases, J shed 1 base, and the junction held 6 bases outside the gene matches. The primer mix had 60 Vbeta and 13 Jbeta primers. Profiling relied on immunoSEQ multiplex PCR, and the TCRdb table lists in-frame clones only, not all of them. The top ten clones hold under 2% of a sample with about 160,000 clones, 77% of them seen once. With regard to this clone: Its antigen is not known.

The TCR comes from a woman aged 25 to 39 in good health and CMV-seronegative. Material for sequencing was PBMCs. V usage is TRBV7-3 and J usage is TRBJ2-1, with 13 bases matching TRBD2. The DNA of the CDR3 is TGTGCCAGCAGCTTAACAGGGACTAGCGGGATCAGGTCCTACAATGAGCAGTTCTTC. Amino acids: CASSLTGTSGIRSYNEQFF.